The 21 T cell receptor beta chains listed next were all sequenced from one sample in a study of T cells in Graves' hyperthyroidism and ophthalmopathy. TCR beta CDR3 regions were amplified from RNA transcripts. A first-round RT-PCR of the TCR CDR3 used the HTBI primer set. In TCRdb, the multiplex PCR reads were re-called with MiXCR into one record per CDR3 protein. The data show about 380,000 distinct CDR3 sequences, with around a sixth seen just once and 40% held by the top ten. The material sequenced was blood. These receptors all come from a man aged 18-30 years with Graves' ophthalmopathy.

The rearrangement joins TRBV3-1 to TRBJ1-1; 8 bases align to TRBD1. The CDR3 consists of 15 residues. Looked up from germline, CDR1 is LGHDT and CDR2 is YNNKEL (reference sequence). With 4 bases clipped from V and 3 bases from J, the junction kept 7 bases outside the gene matches. This CDR3 reads CASSLGQGVYTEAFF. The CDR3 nucleotides are TGTGCCAGCAGCCTCGGACAGGGAGTGTACACTGAAGCTTTCTTT.

In this sample, this clonotype turned up once. The chain couples TRBV20-1 to TRBJ1-2; D possibly corresponds to TRBD1 (5 bases). The V end lost 0 bases, the J end lost 7 bases, and 12 bases lay between the germline ends. From germline, CDR1 is DFQATT and CDR2 SNEGSKA (reference sequence). The CDR3 contains 13 residues. The CDR3 coding sequence is TGCAGTGCTAGAGATCGGGGCTGGGGTGGCTACACCTTC. Encoded protein: CSARDRGWGGYTF.

The chain has TRBV9 and TRBJ2-5, with D perhaps TRBD1 or TRBD2 (6 bases each). Germline V gives CDR1 SGDLS, CDR2 YYNGEE. Deletions cut 0 bases from V and 7 bases from J, with 10 bases between. The CDR3 has 13 residues. CDR3 DNA sequence: TGTGCCAGCAGCGTAGGGGGGGCCGGGACCCAGTACTTC. The encoded protein is CASSVGGAGTQYF.

The V gene is TRBV9, the J gene TRBJ1-4; D is unclear. The CDR3 has 14 residues. Germline loops: CDR1 SGDLS, CDR2 YYNGEE. V lost 0 bases and J lost 0, with 3 bases in between. The CDR3 DNA is TGTGCCAGCAGCGTAGATACAACTAATGAAAAACTGTTTTTT. Translation gives CASSVDTTNEKLFF.

Only one count was recorded for this clonotype. This chain joins TRBV19 and TRBJ1-6; perhaps TRBD1 as D (6 bases). Per germline, CDR1 LNHDA and CDR2 SQIVND (reference sequence). V was trimmed by 3 bases and J by 10 bases, leaving 13 bases between them. This CDR3 is built from 14 residues. The DNA for the CDR3 is TGTGCCAGTAGTATGGGGGGGGGCGGATCACCCCTCCACTTT. Amino acids: CASSMGGGGSPLHF.

This clonotype turned up a few times. The chain is built from TRBV29-1 and TRBJ2-1, with no clear D. Germline V lookup: CDR1 SQVTM, CDR2 ANQGSEA. Trimming shortened V by 1 base and J by 6 bases, and 7 bases separated the two germline ends. This CDR3 is 12 amino acids long. CDR3 region: CSVEGPGNEQFF. In DNA form, the CDR3 reads TGCAGCGTTGAAGGCCCGGGCAATGAGCAGTTCTTC.

The chain joins TRBV25-1 to TRBJ1-1; D is possibly TRBD1 (5 bases). With 0 bases removed from V and 7 bases from J, the gap between germline ends came to 15 bases. CDR3 length: 15 residues. Germline CDR1 MGHDK, CDR2 SYGVNS. The CDR3 here is CASSEYLGGIVEAFF. In DNA, the CDR3 is TGTGCCAGCAGTGAATATTTGGGGGGAATCGTTGAAGCTTTCTTT.

The CDR3 spells CASTRGPVGAGQEAFF. CDR3 sequence (DNA): TGTGCCAGTACCCGGGGCCCTGTGGGTGCGGGTCAAGAAGCTTTCTTT. The rearrangement joins TRBV19 to TRBJ1-1; tentative D call: TRBD1 (5 bases). CDR1 is LNHDA, CDR2 SQIVND, per germline (reference sequence). This CDR3 region has 16 residues. V was trimmed by 7 bases and J by 8 bases, leaving 26 bases between them.

This clonotype has just a few counts. This sequence joins TRBV5-8 and TRBJ2-4; D is possibly TRBD1 (6 bases). From germline, CDR1 is SGHTS and CDR2 YDEGEE. Trimming took off 4 bases at V and 5 bases at J, with 10 bases between the two ends. The CDR3 spans 13 residues. CDR3: CASSPDSENIQYF. Written as DNA, the CDR3 is TGTGCCAGCAGCCCGGACAGCGAAAACATTCAGTACTTC.

This clonotype has a count of ten or more. The chain employs TRBV3-1 and TRBJ2-2; D uncertain. The V end was cut by 1 base, the J end by 6 bases, with 6 bases between. The CDR3 extends over 13 amino acids. The germline V gene encodes CDR1 LGHDT and CDR2 YNNKEL (reference sequence). The chain's CDR3 is CASSQGVAGELFF. CDR3 DNA sequence: TGTGCCAGCAGCCAAGGGGTAGCCGGGGAGCTGTTTTTT.

Only one count was recorded for this clonotype. A much larger clone differs from this one at a single base, so this may be a read error. The CDR3 region is CASSIEMAGGSSYEQYF. In nucleotides, the CDR3 is TGTGCCAGCAGCATAGAGATGGCGGGGGGGAGCTCCTACGAGCAGTACTTC. The chain joins TRBV7-9 to TRBJ2-7, with 9 bases matching TRBD2. The CDR3 is 17 amino acids. Germline assignment: CDR1 SEHNR and CDR2 FQNEAQ (reference sequence). Trimming cost V 5 bases and J 0 bases; bases outside gene matches: 11. Combining the CDR3 with reference TRBV7-9 and TRBJ2-7 gives the whole variable domain DTGVSQNPRHKITKRGQNVTFRCDPISEHNRLYWYRQTLGQGPEFLTYFQNEAQLEKSRLLSDRFSAERPKGSFSTLEIQRTEQGDSAMYLCASSIEMAGGSSYEQYFGPGTRLTVT.

Points on this clonotype: A much larger clone differs by one base, so this may be a read error. CDR3 loop: CASSQGVQTYEQYF. The CDR3, as DNA: TGTGCCAGCAGCCAAGGAGTCCAGACCTACGAGCAGTACTTC. The rearrangement links TRBV3-1 to TRBJ2-7; D gene uncertain. The CDR3 runs to 14 residues. Germline V gene data show CDR1 as LGHDT and CDR2 as YNNKEL (reference sequence). Trimming took 1 base from V and 2 from J, leaving 9 bases between them.

This clonotype has at least ten counts. The J gene is TRBJ1-5, the V gene TRBV6-1, with unresolved D. The germline V and J ends were trimmed by 4 bases and 3 bases, with 10 bases remaining between them. The CDR3 is 14 amino acids. Germline CDR1 MNHNS, CDR2 SASEGT. As DNA, the CDR3 is TGTGCCAGCAGTGGGGATCAGCCCAATCAGCCCCAGCATTTT. Amino acids: CASSGDQPNQPQHF.

The chain carries TRBV28 and TRBJ1-5; 8 nucleotides line up with TRBD1. Germline-derived CDR1 and CDR2 are MDHEN and SYDVKM. This CDR3 contains 15 residues. V lost 7 bases and J lost 2; bases outside the gene matches: 7. The CDR3, as DNA: TGTGCCAGCAAGTCAGGACAGGGCCGCAATCAGCCCCAGCATTTT. Translated, it gives CASKSGQGRNQPQHF.

This clonotype was seen at least ten times. This sequence joins TRBV7-2 and TRBJ1-2; maybe TRBD1 (5 bases). CDR3 length: 13 amino acids. The germline V and J ends were trimmed by 5 bases and 5 bases, with 12 bases remaining between them. Germline V gene lookup returns CDR1 SGHTA and CDR2 FQGNSA. CDR3: CASSIGTRYGYTF. CDR3 in DNA: TGTGCCAGCAGCATTGGGACCCGATATGGCTACACCTTC.

This clonotype was seen repeatedly, ten times or more. The V gene is TRBV5-6, the J gene TRBJ2-1; D remains unclear. The CDR3 has 12 amino acids. The V end lost 3 bases, the J end lost 3 bases, and 4 bases lay between the germline ends. The V gene's germline CDR1 is SGHDT and CDR2 YYEEEE. The CDR3 coding sequence is TGTGCCAGCAGCTGGGACTACAATGAGCAGTTCTTC. Translated, it gives CASSWDYNEQFF.

Concerning this clonotype itself: The conserved closing phenylalanine or tryptophan is absent in this CDR3, likely reflecting a read error. The genes are TRBV2 and TRBJ1-2; D possibly corresponds to TRBD1 (6 bases). The germline gives CDR1 SNHLY, CDR2 FYNNEI. This CDR3 comprises 15 residues. V lost 1 base to trimming and J lost 3 bases, with 12 bases between them. The CDR3 DNA sequence: TGTGCCAGCAGTGAAGGTGGGGGGCGAGACTATGGCTACACCATC. Amino acid sequence: CASSEGGGRDYGYTI.

This clonotype was detected ten times or more. Here the CDR3 reads CASSVVDNSPLHF. The CDR3 DNA sequence: TGTGCCAGCAGCGTAGTAGATAATTCACCCCTCCACTTT. V usage is TRBV9 and J usage is TRBJ1-6; no clear D. Germline V gene lookup returns CDR1 SGDLS and CDR2 YYNGEE. The CDR3 has 13 amino acids. Between the trimmed V and J ends, which lost 0 bases and 5 bases, there was a span of 3 bases.

This clonotype was counted at least ten times. V gene TRBV20-1 combines with J gene TRBJ2-3; D might be TRBD2 (5 bases). The CDR3 sequence is 13 residues long. Germline V CDR1 and CDR2: DFQATT, SNEGSKA (reference sequence). V lost 8 bases and J 0 bases, leaving 12 bases between the germline ends. The CDR3 region has the DNA TGCAGTTTCTTAGCGACTAGCACAGATACGCAGTATTTT. This translates into CSFLATSTDTQYF.

The chain couples TRBV2 to TRBJ1-1; 10 bases fit TRBD1. This CDR3 is built from 15 residues. The germline CDR1 and CDR2 sequences are SNHLY and FYNNEI. V lost 5 bases to trimming and J lost 5 bases; unmatched junction nucleotides: 8. For the CDR3, the DNA is TGTGCCAGCAGTCAGTCGGGACAGGGGAGGACTGAAGCTTTCTTT. Translated: CASSQSGQGRTEAFF. The full variable domain, with the rest looked up from reference TRBV2 and TRBJ1-1, is EPEVTQTPSHQVTQMGQEVILRCVPISNHLYFYWYRQILGQKVEFLVSFYNNEISEKSEIFDDQFSVERPDGSNFTLKIRSTKLEDSAMYFCASSQSGQGRTEAFFGQGTRLTVV.

This clonotype was seen many times. CDR3 coding DNA: TGTGCCAGCAGCTTTAAACAAGACACTGAAGCTTTCTTT. Translated: CASSFKQDTEAFF. V and J are TRBV7-8 and TRBJ1-1, with unresolved D. Germline lookup yields CDR1 SGHVS and CDR2 FQNEAQ. This CDR3 has 13 amino acids. With 3 bases removed from V and 3 bases from J, the gap between germline ends came to 8 bases.